The 18 T cell receptor beta chains reported below all come from one sample, sequenced in a study of blood T cell repertoires in COVID-19. The data were produced by immunoSEQ multiplex PCR, yet TCRdb's version contains in-frame clones alone and is incomplete. The sample records 200,000 to 300,000 clones, 88% being singletons. Specimen: PBMCs or T cells enriched from blood (not recorded which). The origin of the receptors is a woman aged 35 to 49 with acute COVID-19.

The V call is TRBV14, the J call TRBJ2-3; D gene ambiguous. This CDR3 region has 15 residues. Trimming stripped 4 bases from V and 4 bases from J, with 15 bases between. CDR1 is SGHDN and CDR2 is FVKESK in the germline V gene. The CDR3 sequence: CASSPLAVLADTQYF. CDR3 bases: TGTGCCAGCAGCCCCCTCGCAGTCTTGGCAGATACGCAGTATTTT.

This chain joins TRBV5-5 and TRBJ2-7, with TRBD2 matching over 8 bases. Per the germline V gene, CDR1 is SGHKS and CDR2 is YYEKEE (reference sequence). V gave up 3 bases and J gave up 6 bases; unmatched junction bases: 11. This CDR3 has 15 residues. This CDR3 reads CASSSGTRGFGEQYV. The CDR3 nucleotides are TGTGCCAGCAGCTCCGGGACTAGAGGTTTCGGCGAGCAGTACGTC.

V gene TRBV27 combines with J gene TRBJ1-1; D is unresolved. The germline V gene has CDR1 MNHEY and CDR2 SMNVEV (reference sequence). This CDR3 is built from 13 residues. V was trimmed by 6 bases and J by 11 bases, leaving 19 bases between them. The CDR3 DNA reads as TGTGCCAGCAGGAACCTTCAGAAAGGAGGTGCTTTCTTT. Its protein is CASRNLQKGGAFF.

The chain recombines TRBV7-2 with TRBJ2-1; 7 positions agree with TRBD2. Germline V CDR1 and CDR2: SGHTA, FQGNSA. V lost 1 base, J lost 1 base, and 4 bases stayed unmatched. This CDR3 spans 16 amino acids. CDR3 nucleotide sequence: TGTGCCAGCAGCTTAGTTTCGGGAGGATCCTACAATGAGCAGTTCTTC. Its protein is CASSLVSGGSYNEQFF. Combining the CDR3 with reference TRBV7-2 and TRBJ2-1 gives the whole variable domain GAGVSQSPSNKVTEKGKDVELRCDPISGHTALYWYRQSLGQGLEFLIYFQGNSAPDKSGLPSDRFSAERTGGSVSTLTIQRTQQEDSAVYLCASSLVSGGSYNEQFFGPGTRLTVL.

The chain employs TRBV6-6 and TRBJ1-5; D is possibly TRBD1 (6 bases). The V and J ends lost 8 bases and 5 bases respectively, with 22 bases between them. This CDR3 spans 16 amino acids. Germline-derived CDR1 and CDR2 are MNHNY and SVGAGI (reference sequence). The CDR3 protein is CASAPRDTAPYQPQHF. In DNA form, the CDR3 reads TGTGCCAGCGCCCCCCGGGACACGGCGCCATATCAGCCCCAGCATTTT.

This sequence joins TRBV28 and TRBJ1-5; 9 nucleotides match TRBD1. Germline lookup yields CDR1 MDHEN and CDR2 SYDVKM. This CDR3 has 13 residues. V was pared by 5 bases and J by 11 bases, with 7 bases of the junction left unmatched. Here the CDR3 DNA reads TGTGCCAGCAGTATACAGGGGGCTGGAGCCCAGCATTTT. Its protein is CASSIQGAGAQHF.

The V and J genes are TRBV30 and TRBJ1-1; 7 positions agree with TRBD1. With V trimmed by 2 bases and J by 1 base, 4 bases remained unmatched. Germline CDR1 reads GTSNPN; CDR2 reads SVGIG (reference sequence). The CDR3 is 14 amino acids. CDR3 coding DNA: TGTGCCTGGAGTCCCGGGACAGCGAACACTGAAGCTTTCTTT. Amino acid sequence: CAWSPGTANTEAFF.

The V and J genes are TRBV5-1 and TRBJ1-4, with D unresolved. This CDR3 has 14 residues. Germline V gene data show CDR1 as SGHRS and CDR2 as YFSETQ. V lost 8 bases and J lost 4, with 15 bases in between. In DNA, the CDR3 is TGCGCCAGTAGAGAACAGCGGTTTAATGAAAAACTGTTTTTT. It encodes CASREQRFNEKLFF. The whole variable domain, remainder taken from reference TRBV5-1 and TRBJ1-4, is KAGVTQTPRYLIKTRGQQVTLSCSPISGHRSVSWYQQTPGQGLQFLFEYFSETQRNKGNFPGRFSGRQFSNSRSEMNVSTLELGDSALYLCASREQRFNEKLFFGSGTQLSVL.

As regards this clone: At the DNA level, this CDR3 is encoded by other sequences in the same sample as well. The rearrangement links TRBV9 to TRBJ2-1, with 11 bases lining up with TRBD2. J was trimmed by 4 bases and V by 0 bases; bases with no gene match: 3. CDR1 and CDR2 (germline): SGDLS, YYNGEE. This CDR3 has 16 residues. CDR3 amino acids: CASSVATSGGYNEQFF. CDR3 DNA sequence: TGTGCCAGCAGCGTAGCTACTAGCGGGGGTTACAATGAGCAGTTCTTC.

This chain uses TRBV9 with TRBJ2-2, with 7 nucleotides matching TRBD1. This CDR3 region has 15 residues. In germline, CDR1 is SGDLS, CDR2 YYNGEE. Trimming cost V 1 base and J 4 bases; bases outside gene matches: 4. The CDR3 here is CASSVTTGSTGELFF. DNA for the CDR3: TGTGCCAGCAGCGTAACGACAGGGAGCACCGGGGAGCTGTTTTTT.

This chain links TRBV5-1 with TRBJ2-7; 7 nucleotides agree with TRBD2. The CDR3 sequence is 14 residues long. Germline CDR1 reads SGHRS; CDR2 reads YFSETQ. The J segment lost 1 base and the V segment lost 4 bases, leaving 5 bases of the junction unmatched. The CDR3 coding sequence is TGCGCCAGCAGCGGAGCGGGGTGGTCCTACGAGCAGTACTTC. It codes for CASSGAGWSYEQYF.

The rearrangement uses TRBV4-3 and TRBJ1-2, with TRBD1 as a possible D gene (5 bases). Trimming removed 0 bases from V and 1 base from J, with 12 bases in between. CDR1 LGHNA and CDR2 YSLEER come from the germline V gene. The CDR3 has 16 amino acids. In DNA, the CDR3 is TGCGCCAGCAGCCAAGATAGGACAACTGTTAACTATGGCTACACCTTC. Its protein is CASSQDRTTVNYGYTF.

The rearrangement joins TRBV20-1 to TRBJ1-2, with 7 bases lining up with TRBD1. The V gene end was trimmed by 3 bases and the J gene end by 7 bases; junction bases not matched to a gene: 2. Germline V gene sequence: CDR1 DFQATT, CDR2 SNEGSKA (reference sequence). The CDR3 spans 11 residues. The CDR3 DNA sequence: TGCAGTGCTAGTCAGGGGGTTGGCTACACCTTC. This translates into CSASQGVGYTF.

The V gene is TRBV20-1, the J gene TRBJ2-7; TRBD1 agrees at 8 bases. CDR1 is DFQATT and CDR2 is SNEGSKA in the germline V gene (reference sequence). There are 11 residues in the CDR3. J lost 6 bases, V lost 3 bases, and 1 base had no gene match. CDR3: CSARTGAEQYF. The CDR3 nucleotides read TGCAGTGCTAGGACAGGGGCCGAGCAGTACTTC.

This clone was observed a single time. The J gene is TRBJ1-2, the V gene TRBV19; 10 nucleotides match TRBD1. The CDR3 covers 14 residues. Germline assignment: CDR1 LNHDA and CDR2 SQIVND (reference sequence). V lost 7 bases to trimming and J lost 6 bases; unmatched junction nucleotides: 8. The CDR3 bases are TGTGCCAGTACCAGACAGGGACAGGGGAATGGCTACACCTTC. Translated: CASTRQGQGNGYTF.

The chain uses TRBV11-2 and TRBJ1-6, with D tentatively TRBD1 (5 bases). V was cut by 1 base and J by 7 bases, with 11 bases left in between. CDR3 length equals 15 residues. From germline, CDR1 is SGHAT and CDR2 FQNNGV. CDR3 DNA: TGTGCCAGCAGCTTAGGGGGCGCGGGGAATTCACCCCTCCACTTT. This codes for CASSLGGAGNSPLHF.

This chain links TRBV6-5 with TRBJ2-2; D not certain. V lost 2 bases and J 6 bases, leaving 7 bases between the germline ends. The CDR3 covers 13 residues. Germline CDR1 reads MNHEY; CDR2 reads SVGAGI. Written as DNA, the CDR3 is TGTGCCAGCAGTTACCTCCGGTCCGGGGAGCTGTTTTTT. It is translated as CASSYLRSGELFF.

The CDR3 spells CASSRDRSRQLGNTEAFF. The CDR3 region has the DNA TGTGCCAGCAGCAGAGACAGGAGCCGTCAGCTAGGAAACACTGAAGCTTTCTTT. The chain employs TRBV7-9 and TRBJ1-1; maybe TRBD1 (6 bases). The ends were cut back, 5 bases at V and 2 bases at J, with 24 bases in the middle. CDR3 length: 18 amino acids. Germline V lookup: CDR1 SEHNR, CDR2 FQNEAQ (reference sequence).